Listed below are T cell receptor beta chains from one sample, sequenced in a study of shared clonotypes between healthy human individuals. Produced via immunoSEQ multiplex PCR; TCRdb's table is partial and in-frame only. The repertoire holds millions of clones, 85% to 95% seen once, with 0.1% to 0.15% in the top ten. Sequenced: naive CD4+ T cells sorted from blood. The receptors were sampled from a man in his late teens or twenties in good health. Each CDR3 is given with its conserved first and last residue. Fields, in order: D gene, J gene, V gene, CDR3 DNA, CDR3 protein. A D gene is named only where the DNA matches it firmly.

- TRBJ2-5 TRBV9 TGTGCCAGCAGCGTGAGCCCCGGGACGGTAGAGACCCAGTACTTC CASSVSPGTVETQYF
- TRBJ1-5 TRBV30 TGTGCCTGGAGTGGGACGGTTAGCAATCAGCCCCAGCATTTT CAWSGTVSNQPQHF
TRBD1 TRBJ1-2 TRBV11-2 TGTGCCAGCAGCACAAAGACAGGGGGCTATGGCTACACCTTC CASSTKTGGYGYTF
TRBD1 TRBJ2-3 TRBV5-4 TGTGCCAGCAGCCTTGGCGGGACAGGTATTGCAGCAGATACGCAGTATTTT CASSLGGTGIAADTQYF
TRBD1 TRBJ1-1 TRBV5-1 TGCGCCAGCAATCGGGAAGCAGGGGGCACTGAAGCTTTCTTT CASNREAGGTEAFF
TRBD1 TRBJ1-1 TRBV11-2 TGTGCCAGCAGCTTTGTAGAGGGGGCTGGAGAAGCTTTCTTT CASSFVEGAGEAFF
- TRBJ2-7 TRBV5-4 TGTGCCAGCAGCTTGTCCATGAGGGAGCAGTACTTC CASSLSMREQYF
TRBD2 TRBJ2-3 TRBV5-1 TGCGCCAGCAGCCCTGGGAGCGGGAATACGCAGTATTTT CASSPGSGNTQYF
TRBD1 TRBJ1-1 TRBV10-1 TGCGCCAGCAGTGCTGGGACAGGGGGCCCCTATGAAGCTTTCTTT CASSAGTGGPYEAFF
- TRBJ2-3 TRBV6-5 TGTGCCAGCAGTTATTGGTGGGGGAGAAGCACAGATACGCAGTATTTT CASSYWWGRSTDTQYF
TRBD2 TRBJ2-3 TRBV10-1 TGCGCCAGCAGTGAGTTAGCGGGAAGCACAGATACGCAGTATTTT CASSELAGSTDTQYF
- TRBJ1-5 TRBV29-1 TGCAGCGTTGAAACTGACAATCAGCCCCAGCATTTT CSVETDNQPQHF